This T cell receptor beta chain was identified during a study of T cells after yellow fever vaccination. TCRdb reprocessed the 5' RACE reads with MiXCR, giving one entry per CDR3 protein. The sample yields 300,000 to 350,000 distinct CDR3 sequences, roughly 4.3% seen once. The CDR3 sequence is 11 residues long. Germline V gene data show CDR1 as WSHSY and CDR2 as SAAADI. V lost 4 bases and J lost 6, with 7 bases in between. This clonotype came up a few times. The sequence came from a man aged 18 to 30 who received the YFV17D yellow fever vaccine. This chain connects TRBV10-2 to TRBJ2-7, with no clear D. Sequencing used PBMCs, obtained 5 days after the yellow fever booster vaccination. The chain's CDR3 is CASSGQFEQYF. The DNA for the CDR3 is TGCGCCAGCAGTGGGCAGTTCGAGCAGTACTTC.